This TCR beta chain originates from a study of cytomegalovirus exposure and HLA in healthy donors. Study information: The same platform was used for the roughly 130 validation repertoires and the approximately 670 first-cohort repertoires, a later analysis reported. Study-level points and caveats: The finding came from a later analysis; first-cohort TCR clusters tended to co-occur in the approximately 120 validation repertoires. According to reports, the classifier identified cytomegalovirus status with high specificity and sensitivity.

Clones were sequenced by immunoSEQ multiplex PCR, and TCRdb holds only the in-frame ones, with some missing. The table records hundreds of thousands of clones, roughly nine tenths of them present only once. Trimming cost V 5 bases and J 0 bases; bases outside gene matches: 9. The CDR3 spans 16 residues. CDR1 and CDR2 from the germline V gene are MNHEY and SMNVEV (reference sequence). Notes on this clone: The target antigen is unknown.

This receptor was identified in a man younger than 30 in good health and CMV-seropositive. Material: PBMCs. The gene calls are TRBV27 and TRBJ1-1; 7 bases match TRBD1. CDR3 coding DNA: TGTGCCAGCAGTGTCTACAGGGGCCAAATGAACACTGAAGCTTTCTTT. It yields the protein CASSVYRGQMNTEAFF.